Listed below are T cell receptor beta chains from one sample, sequenced in a study of control samples from healthy donors and cancer patients. Clones were sequenced by immunoSEQ multiplex PCR, and TCRdb holds only the in-frame ones, with some missing. The sample carries 120,000 to 150,000 clones, roughly 90% recorded once. The material sequenced was blood. Source of these receptors: a man younger than 45 in good health. Both conserved end residues are part of each CDR3. A D gene is named only where the DNA matches it firmly. Some rows mark clone size as missing; the rest say once, few, many or name a class of expanded clone.

CDR3 DNA: TGTGCCAGCAGCTTAGGCTGGAGGGACACCATATATTTT
CDR3 protein: CASSLGWRDTIYF
V gene: TRBV7-2
D gene: NA
clone size: NA
J gene: TRBJ1-3

CDR3 DNA: TGTGCCAGCAGTGCGAGGGGGGGCGGCAATCAGCCCCAGCATTTT
CDR3 protein: CASSARGGGNQPQHF
V gene: TRBV25-1
D gene: NA
clone size: few
J gene: TRBJ1-5

CDR3 DNA: TGTGCCAGCATGGGGTCGGGGCAAGAGACCCAGTACTTC
CDR3 protein: CASMGSGQETQYF
V gene: TRBV2
D gene: NA
clone size: NA
J gene: TRBJ2-5

CDR3 DNA: TGTGCCAGCAGTGACAGCTCCTACAATGAGCAGTTCTTC
CDR3 protein: CASSDSSYNEQFF
V gene: TRBV6-4
D gene: NA
clone size: once
J gene: TRBJ2-1

CDR3 DNA: TGCGCCAGCAGCCAAGATCTTGTTTCCGGCAATCAGCCCCAGCATTTT
CDR3 protein: CASSQDLVSGNQPQHF
V gene: TRBV4-3
D gene: NA
clone size: NA
J gene: TRBJ1-5

CDR3 DNA: TGCGCCAGCAGCCAGCCGGGACAGATGATACAAGAGACCCAGTACTTC
CDR3 protein: CASSQPGQMIQETQYF
V gene: TRBV4-1
D gene: TRBD1
clone size: NA
J gene: TRBJ2-5

CDR3 DNA: TGTGCCAGCACCCGACAGTTTGGGGAAAATGAAAAACTGTTTTTT
CDR3 protein: CASTRQFGENEKLFF
V gene: TRBV3-1/TRBV3-2
D gene: NA
clone size: NA
J gene: TRBJ1-4

CDR3 DNA: TGTGCCATCAGCGCGGGGACAGGGCCTTACGAGCAGTACTTC
CDR3 protein: CAISAGTGPYEQYF
V gene: TRBV10-3
D gene: TRBD1
clone size: NA
J gene: TRBJ2-7

CDR3 DNA: TGTGCCAGCAGCGACGGGACAGGGGGCACTCGAGGCACTGAAGCTTTCTTT
CDR3 protein: CASSDGTGGTRGTEAFF
V gene: TRBV7-3
D gene: TRBD1
clone size: NA
J gene: TRBJ1-1

CDR3 DNA: TGTGCCAGCAGTTCCGGGACAATCTATGGCTACACCTTC
CDR3 protein: CASSSGTIYGYTF
V gene: TRBV12-3/TRBV12-4
D gene: NA
clone size: NA
J gene: TRBJ1-2

CDR3 DNA: TGCGCCAGCAGCTACGGTAGCTCTGGAAACACCATATATTTT
CDR3 protein: CASSYGSSGNTIYF
V gene: TRBV5-1
D gene: NA
clone size: NA
J gene: TRBJ1-3

CDR3 DNA: TGTGCCAGCTCACCCTCCTCTCAGGGGTATACGCAGTATTTT
CDR3 protein: CASSPSSQGYTQYF
V gene: TRBV18
D gene: NA
clone size: once
J gene: TRBJ2-3

CDR3 DNA: TGTGCTACCAGGGGGAGTTACACTGAAGCTTTCTTT
CDR3 protein: CATRGSYTEAFF
V gene: TRBV27
D gene: TRBD1
clone size: NA
J gene: TRBJ1-1

CDR3 DNA: TGTGCCAGCAGCTTATATTTGGCGGCAGGGAAGAACTCTGGAAACACCATATATTTT
CDR3 protein: CASSLYLAAGKNSGNTIYF
V gene: TRBV7-2
D gene: NA
clone size: NA
J gene: TRBJ1-3

CDR3 DNA: TGTGCCAGCAGCTTTCTCGGGACAGGGGGTTACGAGCAGTACTTC
CDR3 protein: CASSFLGTGGYEQYF
V gene: TRBV5-6
D gene: TRBD1
clone size: NA
J gene: TRBJ2-7

CDR3 DNA: TGTGCCTGGATGGGGACAGTCATGAACACTGAAGCTTTCTTT
CDR3 protein: CAWMGTVMNTEAFF
V gene: TRBV30
D gene: TRBD1
clone size: NA
J gene: TRBJ1-1

CDR3 DNA: TGTGCCAGTAGGACCTCAACCGGGACCCATCAGCCCCAGCATTTT
CDR3 protein: CASRTSTGTHQPQHF
V gene: TRBV19
D gene: NA
clone size: NA
J gene: TRBJ1-5

CDR3 DNA: TGTGCCAGTAGTCAGACGGGGGCTGGGGCCAACGTCCTGACTTTC
CDR3 protein: CASSQTGAGANVLTF
V gene: TRBV19
D gene: NA
clone size: NA
J gene: TRBJ2-6

CDR3 DNA: TGTGCCAGCAGTTCCAGGGTGTCCGGGAACACTGAAGCTTTCTTT
CDR3 protein: CASSSRVSGNTEAFF
V gene: TRBV27
D gene: NA
clone size: NA
J gene: TRBJ1-1

CDR3 DNA: TGTGCCAGCTCACCTTCCGGGGCCGGGAGAGGGCAAGAGACCCAGTACTTC
CDR3 protein: CASSPSGAGRGQETQYF
V gene: TRBV18
D gene: NA
clone size: once
J gene: TRBJ2-5

CDR3 DNA: TGTGCCTGGAGTGTCGGCCGTTTGAACACTGAAGCTTTCTTT
CDR3 protein: CAWSVGRLNTEAFF
V gene: TRBV30
D gene: NA
clone size: NA
J gene: TRBJ1-1

CDR3 DNA: TGTGCCAGCAGTTTACAGGGGGAGGGCACTGAAGCTTTCTTT
CDR3 protein: CASSLQGEGTEAFF
V gene: TRBV2
D gene: TRBD1
clone size: NA
J gene: TRBJ1-1

CDR3 DNA: TGTGCCAGCAGGGGACAGGGGTTAGTCTACGAGCAGTACTTC
CDR3 protein: CASRGQGLVYEQYF
V gene: TRBV6-5
D gene: TRBD1
clone size: NA
J gene: TRBJ2-7

CDR3 DNA: TGTGCCAGCAGCATCGGGACATATAGCAATCAGCCCCAGCATTTT
CDR3 protein: CASSIGTYSNQPQHF
V gene: TRBV5-6
D gene: NA
clone size: NA
J gene: TRBJ1-5

CDR3 DNA: TGTGCCAGTTGGGACAGGGCGACGGGCAATCAGCCCCAGCATTTT
CDR3 protein: CASWDRATGNQPQHF
V gene: TRBV19
D gene: TRBD1
clone size: NA
J gene: TRBJ1-5

CDR3 DNA: TGTGCCAGCAGCCCTCTTCCCATGAACACTGAAGCTTTCTTT
CDR3 protein: CASSPLPMNTEAFF
V gene: TRBV4-2
D gene: NA
clone size: NA
J gene: TRBJ1-1

CDR3 DNA: TGTGCCAGCAGCTTAGGGGGGACAGGATCGGCTTATGGCTACACCTTC
CDR3 protein: CASSLGGTGSAYGYTF
V gene: TRBV7-2
D gene: TRBD1
clone size: NA
J gene: TRBJ1-2

CDR3 DNA: TGTGCCAGCAGCGTTCAGGGTCAAGAGACCCAGTACTTC
CDR3 protein: CASSVQGQETQYF
V gene: TRBV9
D gene: NA
clone size: NA
J gene: TRBJ2-5

CDR3 DNA: TGCGCCAGCAGCTTAACCTCGGGGTATGGCTACACCTTC
CDR3 protein: CASSLTSGYGYTF
V gene: TRBV5-1
D gene: NA
clone size: NA
J gene: TRBJ1-2

CDR3 DNA: TGCGCCAGCAGCCAAGATGGGGGGGGCGGGGCCGCCCTTGAAAAACTGTTTTTT
CDR3 protein: CASSQDGGGGAALEKLFF
V gene: TRBV4-3
D gene: NA
clone size: few
J gene: TRBJ1-4

CDR3 DNA: TGTGCCAGCAGCTTAGTCGGGGGGCGAAGAAACTATGGCTACACCTTC
CDR3 protein: CASSLVGGRRNYGYTF
V gene: TRBV7-6
D gene: NA
clone size: NA
J gene: TRBJ1-2

CDR3 DNA: TGTGCCAGCAGCCAAAGGGGGACAGGGATCGCTCAGCCCCAGCATTTT
CDR3 protein: CASSQRGTGIAQPQHF
V gene: TRBV13
D gene: TRBD1
clone size: NA
J gene: TRBJ1-5

CDR3 DNA: TGTGCCTGTCGACAGGGGGGCGAAAAACTGTTTTTT
CDR3 protein: CACRQGGEKLFF
V gene: TRBV30
D gene: TRBD1
clone size: NA
J gene: TRBJ1-4

CDR3 DNA: TGTGCCAGCAGAGCACTAGCGACCGACAATGAGCAGTTCTTC
CDR3 protein: CASRALATDNEQFF
V gene: TRBV6-5
D gene: TRBD2
clone size: once
J gene: TRBJ2-1

CDR3 DNA: TGCGCCAGCAGCCTAGACAGGGGAACCGGGGAGCTGTTTTTT
CDR3 protein: CASSLDRGTGELFF
V gene: TRBV4-3
D gene: TRBD1
clone size: NA
J gene: TRBJ2-2

CDR3 DNA: TGTGCCTGGAGGCGGGGGACCGGGGAGCTGTTTTTT
CDR3 protein: CAWRRGTGELFF
V gene: TRBV30
D gene: TRBD2
clone size: NA
J gene: TRBJ2-2

CDR3 DNA: TGTGCCAGCAGCCCAGCTGGGAATGAGCAGTTCTTC
CDR3 protein: CASSPAGNEQFF
V gene: TRBV6-5
D gene: NA
clone size: NA
J gene: TRBJ2-1

CDR3 DNA: TGTGCCAGCAGCCCGGGGACAGGTTTTTCTGGAAACACCATATATTTT
CDR3 protein: CASSPGTGFSGNTIYF
V gene: TRBV7-6
D gene: TRBD1
clone size: NA
J gene: TRBJ1-3

CDR3 DNA: TGTGCCAGCAGCTTCGGACTAGCGGGGGTCCAAGAGACCCAGTACTTC
CDR3 protein: CASSFGLAGVQETQYF
V gene: TRBV11-2
D gene: TRBD2
clone size: NA
J gene: TRBJ2-5

CDR3 DNA: TGTGCCACCAGTGGCGGGGACCGGGACAGGGCCTACGAGCAGTACTTC
CDR3 protein: CATSGGDRDRAYEQYF
V gene: TRBV24-1
D gene: TRBD1
clone size: NA
J gene: TRBJ2-7

CDR3 DNA: TGTGCCAGCAGTGAATGGTTCACGAACACCGGGGAGCTGTTTTTT
CDR3 protein: CASSEWFTNTGELFF
V gene: TRBV6-1
D gene: NA
clone size: NA
J gene: TRBJ2-2

CDR3 DNA: TGTGCCAGCAGCTTAGCTGTGGAAATAGCGAACACCGGGGAGCTGTTTTTT
CDR3 protein: CASSLAVEIANTGELFF
V gene: TRBV7-9
D gene: NA
clone size: few
J gene: TRBJ2-2

CDR3 DNA: TGTGCCAGCAGTTACAACCGCGGAGGGGCCACCAATTCACCCCTCCACTTT
CDR3 protein: CASSYNRGGATNSPLHF
V gene: TRBV6-2/TRBV6-3
D gene: NA
clone size: NA
J gene: TRBJ1-6

CDR3 DNA: TGTGCCAGCAGCCCAAGGACTAGCGGTACCCAAGAGACCCAGTACTTC
CDR3 protein: CASSPRTSGTQETQYF
V gene: TRBV11-3
D gene: TRBD2
clone size: once
J gene: TRBJ2-5

CDR3 DNA: TGTGCCAGCACCCTGGACACGGACTCTCCGGTTGCTCAAGTTACGCAGTATTTT
CDR3 protein: CASTLDTDSPVAQVTQYF
V gene: TRBV2
D gene: NA
clone size: NA
J gene: TRBJ2-3

CDR3 DNA: TGTGCCACCAGTGACCTCGATAGCGGAAGAGGTGGCAATGAGCAGTTCTTC
CDR3 protein: CATSDLDSGRGGNEQFF
V gene: TRBV24-1
D gene: NA
clone size: NA
J gene: TRBJ2-1

CDR3 DNA: TGCGCCAGCTCAAGAGGGGAAGAGACCCAGTACTTC
CDR3 protein: CASSRGEETQYF
V gene: TRBV5-1
D gene: NA
clone size: once
J gene: TRBJ2-5

CDR3 DNA: TGCGCCAGCAGCCAAGATGCTCAGGGGGGCGGATGGAATTCACCCCTCCACTTT
CDR3 protein: CASSQDAQGGGWNSPLHF
V gene: TRBV4-3
D gene: TRBD1
clone size: NA
J gene: TRBJ1-6

CDR3 DNA: TGTGCCAGCAGCGTAGGTTCTAGCGGGTCCTACGAGCAGTACTTC
CDR3 protein: CASSVGSSGSYEQYF
V gene: TRBV9
D gene: TRBD2
clone size: NA
J gene: TRBJ2-7

CDR3 DNA: TGTGCCAGCAGCGCCACACTAGCGGGGCAAGAGACCCAGTACTTC
CDR3 protein: CASSATLAGQETQYF
V gene: TRBV13
D gene: TRBD2
clone size: NA
J gene: TRBJ2-5

CDR3 DNA: TGTGCCAGTAGTAGGGCAGGGGTCAACACCGGGGAGCTGTTTTTT
CDR3 protein: CASSRAGVNTGELFF
V gene: TRBV19
D gene: NA
clone size: NA
J gene: TRBJ2-2

CDR3 DNA: TGTGCCTGGAGCAGGACAGGGGGGCGGGAAAAACTGTTTTTT
CDR3 protein: CAWSRTGGREKLFF
V gene: TRBV30
D gene: TRBD1
clone size: NA
J gene: TRBJ1-4

CDR3 DNA: TGTGCCAGCAGTCCGGGACTAGCAAGCGAGCAGTACTTC
CDR3 protein: CASSPGLASEQYF
V gene: TRBV6-2/TRBV6-3
D gene: TRBD2
clone size: NA
J gene: TRBJ2-7

CDR3 DNA: TGTGCCAGCAGCTCCGGGGTCAGGGCGTTTGGTGACACTGAAGCTTTCTTT
CDR3 protein: CASSSGVRAFGDTEAFF
V gene: TRBV5-4
D gene: NA
clone size: NA
J gene: TRBJ1-1

CDR3 DNA: TGTGCCAGCAGCCTAGTAGACAGCAATCAGCCCCAGCATTTT
CDR3 protein: CASSLVDSNQPQHF
V gene: TRBV7-9
D gene: NA
clone size: NA
J gene: TRBJ1-5